This T cell receptor beta chain stems from a study of cytomegalovirus exposure and HLA in healthy donors (dated by TCRdb to about 2017). Broadly, across the study: An earlier analysis of roughly 630 of the donors reported more than 250 Gb of sequence data and 100 million to 130 million unique TCR beta sequences from roughly 200 million T cells. To predict cytomegalovirus infection status, the study brought together high-throughput TCR immunosequencing, statistical association of individual TCRs with disease status, and machine learning. Class I and class II HLA loci were covered by the typing at four-digit resolution. Several DR-DQ haplotypes were treated as single units for association and clustering because of strong linkage in the cohort. The study used immunosequencing to profile the T cell repertoires of under 700 subjects and linked those repertoires to cytomegalovirus serostatus. About 330 gigabases of sequencing data and around 80 million unique TCR sequences made up an early release that covered under 750 HLA-typed donors. Alongside the repertoire data, information on donor age, sex, ethnicity and CMV serostatus was compiled. Among roughly 400 genotyped donors of the cohort, an average of around 220,000 unique TCR beta nucleotide sequences was sequenced per donor, of which about 18% were non-productive. Of the 300 to 500 genotyped donors, approximately 81% were placed in the genetic ancestry cluster associated with self-reported Caucasian donors. An earlier analysis of 500 to 650 of the donors applied high-throughput TCR beta sequencing to assess whether each TCR beta V gene segment acted as functional or pseudogenic. Rather than drawing on any new phenotypic data, the later analysis identified candidate immune exposures from TCR beta sequences and the way those sequences occurred across donors. The number of donors typed differed by locus, with 629-630 for A, B, C, DRB1 and DQB1, roughly 520 for DQA1, 606 for DPA1, and 400 to 490 for DPB1. All discovery cohort repertoires had been generated using a single sequencing platform. Besides the first cohort of 500 to 700 subjects, a separate validation cohort made up of over 95 different subjects was used. To study patterns of TCR occurrence, a later analysis re-analyzed previously published TCR beta repertoires from 550 to 800 donors and added high-resolution HLA genotyping. A later genetic analysis took genome-wide SNP genotypes for about three fifths of the 666 donors and used that subset as a discovery cohort. The study aimed to test whether cataloging public T cell receptors could reveal signatures of past pathogen exposure. Paper-wide results and their limitations: In an earlier analysis of several hundred of the donors, most TCR beta V segments were observed in productive rearrangements about 87% or about 30% of the time, broadly matching IMGT annotations. In a later analysis, the rate of TCR association differed among HLA loci, with DRB1 alleles having the most associated TCRs and HLA-C alleles having the fewest. According to a later genetic analysis, donors in an Asian-associated ancestry cluster had fewer N-insertions in productive TCRs than the approximately 670-donor mean. Because HLA typing was missing for some donors at each locus, association tests included only the typed subset. A cluster of highly shared sequence variants was judged likely to represent a technical artifact of the sequencing pipeline. Because counts were too low, around 17 rarely observed V segments, including chromosome 9 orphons, were left out of the earlier analysis of approximately 580 of the donors. A later analysis reported that several top co-occurrence clusters appeared linked to parvovirus B19, influenza, CMV and Epstein-Barr virus. The classifier was reported to diagnose cytomegalovirus status with high specificity and sensitivity in both the original cohort and the validation cohort. Linkage disequilibrium might explain the correlated functional status among segregating V segments, but an unknown experimental factor could not be ruled out. A later genetic analysis associated a missense DCLRE1C variant with V-gene and J-gene trimming of TCR beta chains, and an independent cohort replicated the association. A later analysis found that most CMV-associated TCR beta chains appeared HLA-restricted, with HLA associations seemingly driven largely by CMV exposure. Some IMGT-functional V segments, including TRBV6-2 and TRBV6-3, could not be told apart with the 87-base-pair reads, so those segments were excluded. For the cohort, immune exposure information was limited to CMV serostatus. The cohort was sequenced for TCR beta chains only, and without alpha or paired-chain data the features that could be detected were limited. Specific HLA alleles were associated with roughly 17,000 TCR beta sequences at a false discovery rate of 0.05 in a later analysis. A few of the identified cytomegalovirus-associated TCR beta chains were confirmed in vitro to be specific for cytomegalovirus antigens. Across donors, most TCR sequences were observed very rarely, whereas some public TCRs were present in many individuals. A further reported finding was that TCR beta sequences accurately predicted the HLA-A and HLA-B alleles for most subjects in the first cohort. In a later analysis, HLA-associated TCR beta chains were found to be more clonally expanded and to have lower generation probabilities than equally common non-associated chains. Strong co-occurrence of HLA alleles, especially DR and DQ, made assigning TCR associations to individual alleles difficult. Sequencing depth was assumed to be roughly uniform across donors in the presence/absence analyses, though that assumption may not hold. The authors suggested that the approach could potentially be generalized to other disease states and immunological phenotypes. In the study, approximately 160 TCR beta chains were listed as associated with cytomegalovirus.

The cohort consisted of approximately 690 healthy bone marrow donors. Cohort members were all nominally healthy when sampled, although unrecorded immune exposures were likely present. The donor was CMV seronegative and was included in the group of about 350 seronegative cohort members. Every donor gave a peripheral blood sample, and the peripheral blood mononuclear cells from that sample were used for TCR beta sequencing. The Qiagen DNeasy Blood Extraction Kit was used to extract genomic DNA from the blood cell samples. Receptors were amplified or captured by the immunoSEQ multiplex PCR assay. For the multiplex PCR, a mixture combining 60 forward primers for TCR Vbeta segments and 13 reverse primers for TCR Jbeta segments was used. The CDR3 region of rearranged TCR beta genes was amplified from genomic DNA with a multiplex PCR assay. Amplified TCR beta libraries were sequenced as 87-base-pair reads on the Illumina HiSeq System. Under the source paper's analysis protocol: A later analysis counted 75 million to 100 million unique TCR beta chains across the 690 or so repertoires, and approximately 11 million of these chains were shared by at least two donors. A nearest-neighbor algorithm error-corrected the raw reads and collapsed the reads into unique sequences, merging closely related sequences to remove PCR and sequencing errors. V, D and J gene segments were assigned by aligning CDR3 sequences to IMGT reference sequences. Each retained sequence needed at least a six-nucleotide match to both a V gene segment and a J gene segment. A rearrangement counted as productive if the CDR3 had no stop codons and remained in frame with V and J, and every other rearrangement counted as non-productive. CDR3 was defined by IMGT convention, running from the second conserved V-encoded cysteine to the conserved J-encoded phenylalanine. Sequences without an unambiguous match to a single V gene segment were excluded from the earlier analysis of a few hundred of the donors. An earlier analysis of several hundred of the donors called V segments functional above 56.7% productive rearrangements and segregating when the between-donor standard deviation exceeded 5%. A statistical classification framework was developed to diagnose cytomegalovirus status using the catalog of TCR beta chain sequences. A later analysis assigned V and J genes by comparing TCR nucleotide sequences with IMGT/GENE-DB human TR gene sequences. Using the TCRdist pipeline, a later analysis assigned CDR3 sequences along with most-parsimonious VDJ recombination scenarios. A later analysis defined each TCR beta chain by its CDR3 amino acid sequence plus V-gene family, and excluded reads lacking a unique V-gene family. A later analysis removed 600 or so highly shared, low-generation-probability nucleotide sequences to deal with suspected cross-contamination and a sequencing artifact. A later analysis calculated a clonal expansion index for each public chain from normalized within-repertoire ranks of inferred template counts. Generation probabilities in a later analysis came from a VDJ recombination model fitted to out-of-frame rearrangements, and those results were checked against IGoR. A later analysis scored TCR-TCR, TCR-HLA and TCR-CMV co-occurrence with hypergeometric tests, applying a repertoire-size bias correction to TCR pairs. To estimate false discovery rates, a later analysis permuted the HLA or CMV assignments 20 times. In a later analysis, co-occurring TCRs were grouped using DBSCAN, and TCRdist sequence similarity was added for clustering within HLA-allele-positive subsets. Co-occurrence clustering excluded repertoires with fewer than 30,000 or more than 120,000 public chains, plus five with anomalous nucleotide sharing. TCRdb took this table from immuneACCESS and kept in-frame rearrangements with V and J called. Such tables lack part of the clones; where checked against another copy, unresolved V genes explain under half of the gap, and the rest is unexplained. V, J and clone size were drawn from that table, and D and trimming were deduced from the DNA. The data table for this sample lists around 100,000 clones. The ten most abundant clones make up roughly 3.7% of the sample.

The CDR3 runs 14 amino acids, cysteine and phenylalanine included. Only the CDR3 DNA is retained, 42 bases long and in frame from the first base. V is pared back by 3 bases and J by 3 bases, with 11 bases lying between the germline termini. The CDR1 and CDR2 encoded by the germline V gene (reference sequence) are MNHEY and SMNVEV. Details on this clone: It lacks a known antigen.

The sequencing sample was made of PBMCs. The rearranged segments are TRBV27 and TRBJ2-5; the D gene is possibly TRBD2, with 6 bases matching. The clonotype was recovered from a man under 40 in good health and CMV-seronegative. The CDR3 protein: CASSFLRTKETQYF. The bases read TGTGCCAGCAGTTTTCTCAGGACTAAAGAGACCCAGTACTTC.